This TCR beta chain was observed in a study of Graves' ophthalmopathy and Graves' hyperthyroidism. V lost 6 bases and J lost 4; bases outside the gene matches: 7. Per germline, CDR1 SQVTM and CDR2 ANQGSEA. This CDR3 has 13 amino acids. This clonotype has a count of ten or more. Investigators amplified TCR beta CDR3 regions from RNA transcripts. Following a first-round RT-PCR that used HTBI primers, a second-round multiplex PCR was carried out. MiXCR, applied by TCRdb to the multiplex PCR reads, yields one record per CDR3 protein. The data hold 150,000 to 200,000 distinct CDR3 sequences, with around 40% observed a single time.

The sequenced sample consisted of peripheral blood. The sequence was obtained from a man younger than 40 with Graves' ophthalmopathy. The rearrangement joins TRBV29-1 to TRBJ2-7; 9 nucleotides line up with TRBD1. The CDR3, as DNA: TGCAGCGTCCCGGGACAGGGCGTTTACGAGCAGTACTTC. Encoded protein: CSVPGQGVYEQYF.